This paragraph reports one T cell receptor beta chain. Antigen unknown. Given a much more abundant clone one base away, this may be a read error. Study observations and caveats: Greatest tumor Treg TCR overlap was with tumor naive CD4+ cells.

Each CDR3 protein is one row after TCRdb ran MiXCR on the 5' RACE reads. The table has about 54,000 distinct CDR3 sequences, approximately 17% seen once; the top ten hold approximately 2.1%. CDR1 is MNHEY and CDR2 is SVGAGI in the germline V gene. The CDR3 totals 16 residues. J gave up 6 bases and V 4 bases, and 9 bases lay outside the gene matches. The J gene is TRBJ1-6, the V gene TRBV6-5; 7 bases fit TRBD1. Sequenced material: naive CD4+ T cells sorted from blood. Specified subset: naive CD4+ T cells, CD4+CD45RA+CD25-. The sequence was obtained from a female donor with breast cancer. This CDR3 is CASSSLGTDCNSPLHF. The CDR3 nucleotides read TGTGCCAGCAGTTCCCTCGGGACAGACTGTAATTCACCCCTCCACTTT.